This TCR beta chain is drawn from a study of beta chain features in type 1 diabetes. Study observations and caveats: Patients with type 1 diabetes carried fewer insertions and had more deletions at their VDJ junctions.

CDR3 size: 12 residues. The ends were cut back, 7 bases at V and 9 bases at J, with 10 bases in the middle. The V gene's germline CDR1 is LNHDA and CDR2 SQIVND (reference sequence). A note on this clone: Its antigen is not known.

Expressed TCRB transcripts were sequenced because the isolated RNA had all been reverse transcribed beforehand. Measured with immunoSEQ multiplex PCR; TCRdb has only the in-frame clones, and not every one. In the table there are over 500,000 clones, roughly a sixth of which are singletons. Input material: naive CD4+ T cells from blood. The gene calls are TRBV19 and TRBJ1-6; D gene uncertain. This receptor was identified in a man in his late teens or twenties in good health. This chain's CDR3 is CASTNWASPLHF. The CDR3 DNA sequence: TGTGCCAGTACAAATTGGGCTTCACCCCTCCACTTT.